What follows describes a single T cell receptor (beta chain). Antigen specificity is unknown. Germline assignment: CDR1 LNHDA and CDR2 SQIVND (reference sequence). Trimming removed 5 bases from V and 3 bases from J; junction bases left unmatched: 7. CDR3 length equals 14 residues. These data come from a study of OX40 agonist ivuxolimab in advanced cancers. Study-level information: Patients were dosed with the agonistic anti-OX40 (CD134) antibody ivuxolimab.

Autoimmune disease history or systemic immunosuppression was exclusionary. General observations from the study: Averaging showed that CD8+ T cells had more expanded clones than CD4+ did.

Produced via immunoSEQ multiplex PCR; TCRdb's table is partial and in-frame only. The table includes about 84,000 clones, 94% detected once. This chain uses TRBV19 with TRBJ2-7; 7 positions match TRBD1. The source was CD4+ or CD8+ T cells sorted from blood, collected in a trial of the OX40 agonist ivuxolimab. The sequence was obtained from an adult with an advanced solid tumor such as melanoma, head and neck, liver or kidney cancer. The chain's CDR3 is CASSPRQGGYEQYF. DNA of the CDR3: TGTGCCAGTAGTCCGAGACAGGGTGGCTACGAGCAGTACTTC.